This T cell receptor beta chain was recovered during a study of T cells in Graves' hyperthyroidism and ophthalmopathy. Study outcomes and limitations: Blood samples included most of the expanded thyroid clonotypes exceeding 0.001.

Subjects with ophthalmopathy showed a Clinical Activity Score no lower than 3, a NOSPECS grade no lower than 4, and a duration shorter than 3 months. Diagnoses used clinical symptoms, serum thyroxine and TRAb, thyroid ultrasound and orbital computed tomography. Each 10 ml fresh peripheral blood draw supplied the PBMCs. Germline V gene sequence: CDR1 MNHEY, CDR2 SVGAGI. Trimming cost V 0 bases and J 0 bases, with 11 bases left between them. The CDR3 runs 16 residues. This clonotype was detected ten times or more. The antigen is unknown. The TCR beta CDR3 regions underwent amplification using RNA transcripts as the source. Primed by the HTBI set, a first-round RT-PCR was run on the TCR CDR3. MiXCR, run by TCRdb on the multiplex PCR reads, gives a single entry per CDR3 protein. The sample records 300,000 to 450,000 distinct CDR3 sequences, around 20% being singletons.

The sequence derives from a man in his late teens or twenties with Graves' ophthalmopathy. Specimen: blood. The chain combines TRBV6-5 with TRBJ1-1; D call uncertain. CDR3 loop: CASSYSRGSLNTEAFF. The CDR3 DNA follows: TGTGCCAGCAGTTACTCTCGCGGATCCTTGAACACTGAAGCTTTCTTT.